These 17 T cell receptor beta chains were all obtained from the same sample, sequenced in a study of vaccination and CD4 T cells after COVID-19. Documented treatment: roughly nine-day PBMC culture with coronavirus spike peptide pools or control peptides (ViraFEST assay). Ahead of the COVID-19 pandemic (2011-2018), the CD4+ T cells of the unexposed donor were collected. The Oncomine TCR Beta short-read assay was what sequenced the DNA obtained from cultured CD4+ T cells. TCRdb reprocessed the PCR reads via MiXCR and lists one record per CDR3 protein. The sample records around 6,800 distinct CDR3 sequences, roughly 29% being singletons. These TCRs are of unknown antigen specificity. Specimen: CD4+ T cells from blood, cultured in vitro. The receptors were gathered from a human donor in good health.

The chain has TRBV29-1 and TRBJ1-2, with D uncertain. Trimming removed 5 bases from V and 6 bases from J, with 10 bases in between. The CDR3 spans 11 residues. Germline V lookup: CDR1 SQVTM, CDR2 ANQGSEA. CDR3 region: CSVQAINGYTF. The CDR3 DNA sequence: TGCAGCGTTCAGGCCATAAATGGCTACACCTTC.

This chain links TRBV2 with TRBJ1-2, with no clear D. Trimming removed 10 bases from V and 3 bases from J, with 18 bases in between. The CDR3 covers 14 residues. The V gene's germline CDR1 is SNHLY and CDR2 FYNNEI. The CDR3 DNA reads as TGTGCCAACTCCGCCTTAGACGGATACTATGGCTACACCTTC. This translates into CANSALDGYYGYTF.

In its sample, this clonotype was seen a few times. The chain combines TRBV11-1 with TRBJ2-7; no definite D call. CDR3 length: 14 residues. Trimming cost V 5 bases and J 0 bases, with 11 bases left between them. Germline V gives CDR1 SGHAT, CDR2 FQDESV (reference sequence). The DNA for the CDR3 is TGTGCCAGCAGCCGAAGTCCTAGCTCCTACGAGCAGTACTTC. Protein product: CASSRSPSSYEQYF.

J is TRBJ2-7 and V is TRBV19, with 8 nucleotides matching TRBD1. V lost 5 bases and J lost 2; bases outside the gene matches: 11. The CDR3 spans 16 residues. Germline V gives CDR1 LNHDA, CDR2 SQIVND (reference sequence). CDR3 in DNA: TGTGCCAGTAGTCACGACCCGGGACAGGTTCCCTACGAGCAGTACTTC. Encoded protein: CASSHDPGQVPYEQYF.

The chain couples TRBV7-8 to TRBJ1-1; D is unclear. V was cut by 5 bases and J by 0 bases, with 10 bases left in between. The germline V gene has CDR1 SGHVS and CDR2 FQNEAQ. The length of the CDR3 is 14 residues. The CDR3 DNA reads as TGTGCCAGCAGCGTCCCCTCCCTGAACACTGAAGCTTTCTTT. It is translated as CASSVPSLNTEAFF.

The chain couples TRBV10-3 to TRBJ2-3; TRBD2 aligns across 7 bases. This CDR3 is built from 13 residues. Trimming at V came to 10 bases and at J to 5 bases, leaving 9 bases not matched to a gene. Germline V gives CDR1 ENHRY, CDR2 SYGVKD. CDR3 coding DNA: TGTGCCACCAGCGGGACTACCCTAGATACGCAGTATTTT. Translated, it gives CATSGTTLDTQYF.

By share, this clonotype ranks as medium-sized (0.01 to 0.1%). CDR3: CSAATGSTYNSPLHF. The DNA for the CDR3 is TGCAGTGCTGCTACCGGGAGCACCTATAATTCACCCCTCCACTTT. The chain employs TRBV20-1 and TRBJ1-6, with D uncertain. V lost 5 bases to trimming and J lost 2 bases, with 13 bases between them. Germline V gene sequence: CDR1 DFQATT, CDR2 SNEGSKA (reference sequence). The CDR3 runs to 15 residues.

The table lists this clonotype with a few counts. The chain joins TRBV7-9 to TRBJ2-7, with a tentative D call TRBD1 (5 bases). This CDR3 is 16 amino acids long. CDR1 is SEHNR, CDR2 FQNEAQ, per germline (reference sequence). Trimming stripped 7 bases from V and 5 bases from J, with 24 bases between. The CDR3 here is CASTRVRGSSGHEQYF. In DNA form, the CDR3 reads TGTGCCAGCACCCGGGTTAGGGGCTCCTCAGGCCACGAGCAGTACTTC.

This clonotype was recorded a few times. This chain uses TRBV6-1 with TRBJ1-2, with TRBD1 as a possible D gene (5 bases). This CDR3 comprises 16 residues. Germline V gene data show CDR1 as MNHNS and CDR2 as SASEGT. Trimming pared 10 bases from V and 0 bases from J, leaving 21 bases between. CDR3 in amino acids: CATKRLGGQANYGYTF. The CDR3 DNA sequence: TGTGCCACCAAAAGACTCGGGGGTCAAGCTAACTATGGCTACACCTTC.

This clonotype has a handful of counts. The rearrangement links TRBV21-1 to TRBJ1-2. TRBV21-1 is labeled a pseudogene. The CDR3 spans 15 residues. The CDR3: CASSKGNRVVYGYTF. CDR3 DNA sequence: TGTGCCAGCAGCAAAGGTAACAGAGTGGTCTATGGCTACACCTTC.

The genes are TRBV14 and TRBJ2-5; D may be TRBD2 (6 bases). V lost 4 bases and J lost 0, with 18 bases in between. This CDR3 has 17 residues. Germline CDR1 and CDR2: SGHDN and FVKESK. The CDR3 region has the DNA TGTGCCAGCAGCCCTAGTAGGCCGGGACTGTACCAAGAGACCCAGTACTTC. Its translation: CASSPSRPGLYQETQYF.

This clonotype has just a few counts. This rearrangement joins TRBV12-3 or TRBV12-4 to TRBJ2-5; no clear D. V lost 6 bases and J 4 bases, leaving 6 bases between the germline ends. The CDR3 is 11 residues long. CDR3 loop: CASSQIETQYF. The CDR3 coding sequence is TGTGCCAGCAGCCAAATAGAGACCCAGTACTTC.

This clonotype was seen only a few times. This chain uses TRBV3-1 with TRBJ1-6; D gene uncertain. The CDR3 is made up of 14 amino acids. The germline gives CDR1 LGHDT, CDR2 YNNKEL (reference sequence). Trimming removed 0 bases from V and 6 bases from J, with 6 bases in between. DNA of the CDR3: TGTGCCAGCAGCCAAGACCAGGTTAATTCACCCCTCCACTTT. Protein product: CASSQDQVNSPLHF.

This clonotype appeared a few times. At one end, the junction sequence differs from germline, possibly due to a read error. The J gene is TRBJ2-1, the V gene TRBV7-7; D gene ambiguous. Germline CDR1 SSHAT, CDR2 FNYEAQ (reference sequence). The CDR3 sequence is 13 residues long. In DNA, the CDR3 is TGTGCTAGCAGCTCGACCAGTGTGTCTGAGCAGTTCTTC. This encodes CASSSTSVSEQFF.

This clonotype was detected only a few times. V usage is TRBV6-1 and J usage is TRBJ1-5, with no clear D. Germline lookup yields CDR1 MNHNS and CDR2 SASEGT. The CDR3 length is 14 residues. Trimming pared 5 bases from V and 4 bases from J, leaving 12 bases between. The CDR3 loop reads CASSSNYLNQPQHF. The CDR3 region has the DNA TGTGCCAGCAGTAGTAACTACCTTAATCAGCCCCAGCATTTT.

This clonotype was seen a handful of times. The chain joins TRBV5-1 to TRBJ2-5; 7 bases agree with TRBD1. V shed 1 base, J shed 3 bases, and the junction held 6 bases outside the gene matches. There are 15 residues in the CDR3. Germline CDR1 reads SGHRS; CDR2 reads YFSETQ. CDR3 DNA: TGCGCCAGCAGCTTGCAGACACAGGGGAAAGAGACCCAGTACTTC. It yields the protein CASSLQTQGKETQYF.

This clonotype was picked up a small number of times. The V and J genes are TRBV19 and TRBJ2-1; 9 bases line up with TRBD1. The CDR3 length is 14 residues. V was clipped by 9 bases and J by 9 bases; unmatched bases: 12. Germline V gene lookup returns CDR1 LNHDA and CDR2 SQIVND (reference sequence). This CDR3 is CASTPGTGWGEQFF. CDR3 nucleotide sequence: TGTGCCAGCACTCCCGGGACAGGGTGGGGTGAGCAGTTCTTC.